Below are 12 T cell receptor beta chains sequenced from a single sample in a study of blood T cells in healthy people across ages. The authors ran a second PCR of about 6 to 11 cycles using a sample-barcoded 5' primer and a J-beta primer mix. TCRdb fed the 5' RACE reads into MiXCR, producing one record per CDR3 protein. Found here are around 580,000 distinct CDR3 sequences, about 45% of them singletons; the top ten hold approximately 25%. Sequenced input: blood. All receptors come from a man older than 75 in good health.

This clonotype was counted a few times. The rearrangement uses TRBV12-3 or TRBV12-4 and TRBJ2-5; D is uncertain. This CDR3 is built from 13 residues. Trimming shortened V by 7 bases and J by 2 bases, and 11 bases separated the two germline ends. The DNA for the CDR3 is TGTGCCAGCACCCACTGGGGACAAGAGACCCAGTACTTC. Protein: CASTHWGQETQYF.

The V and J genes are TRBV6-5 and TRBJ2-2; the D is unclear. Trimming removed 6 bases from V and 5 bases from J, with 19 bases in between. Germline loops: CDR1 MNHEY, CDR2 SVGAGI. The CDR3 contains 16 residues. The CDR3 reads CASRLLRPIRTGELFF. The CDR3 DNA reads TGTGCCAGCAGGCTTCTACGCCCGATTAGGACCGGGGAGCTGTTTTTT.

The V and J genes are TRBV7-8 and TRBJ2-5, with D possibly matching TRBD1 (6 bases). The J call may be faulty, since TRBJ2-7 better matches the DNA end. This CDR3 contains 14 residues. Germline values: CDR1 SGHVS, CDR2 FQNEAQ. For the CDR3, the DNA is TGTGCCAGCAGCGTAGGACAGTCCAACTACGAGCAGTACTTC. This encodes CASSVGQSNYEQYF.

The gene calls are TRBV9 and TRBJ2-1; D is tentatively TRBD1 or TRBD2 (5 bases each). Germline CDR1 and CDR2: SGDLS and YYNGEE. This CDR3 contains 16 residues. Trimming left V 1 base short and J 2 bases short, with 13 bases between. The CDR3 region is CASSVSGRRAYNEQFF. As DNA, the CDR3 is TGTGCCAGCAGCGTATCGGGACGGCGCGCCTACAATGAGCAGTTCTTC.

The V and J genes are TRBV29-1 and TRBJ2-2; D ambiguous. Germline CDR1 reads SQVTM; CDR2 reads ANQGSEA. Trimming removed 0 bases at V and 7 bases at J, with 12 bases between. This CDR3 has 14 residues. Written as DNA, the CDR3 is TGCAGCGTTGAAGATGCGCAAAGAGGCGGGGAGCTGTTTTTT. Its protein is CSVEDAQRGGELFF.

The rearrangement uses TRBV2 and TRBJ2-3; TRBD1 matches 9 bases. The CDR3 has 16 amino acids. V lost 5 bases to trimming and J lost 4 bases; unmatched junction nucleotides: 10. The germline gives CDR1 SNHLY, CDR2 FYNNEI. CDR3 in DNA: TGTGCCAGCAGTAAGGTGGGGACAGGGCAGGCAGATACGCAGTATTTT. Its protein product is CASSKVGTGQADTQYF.

This chain uses TRBV29-1 with TRBJ1-2; TRBD1 matches at 7 bases. The V and J ends lost 6 bases and 10 bases, in that order; junction bases with no gene match: 11. Looked up from germline, CDR1 is SQVTM and CDR2 is ANQGSEA. This CDR3 comprises 12 residues. The CDR3 loop is CSVPDAGTDYTF. CDR3 bases: TGCAGCGTCCCAGACGCCGGGACAGACTACACCTTC.

The J gene is TRBJ2-2, the V gene TRBV30, with no clear D. V was trimmed by 0 bases and J by 6 bases, leaving 8 bases between them. Germline loops: CDR1 GTSNPN, CDR2 SVGIG (reference sequence). The CDR3 is 13 amino acids. The CDR3 DNA reads TGTGCCTGGAGTGTAGGCGACGCCGGGGAGCTGTTTTTT. As protein: CAWSVGDAGELFF.

The chain uses TRBV5-1 and TRBJ2-1; D is possibly TRBD2 (5 bases). CDR1 is SGHRS, CDR2 YFSETQ, per germline. CDR3 length equals 13 residues. V was cut by 5 bases and J by 5 bases, with 11 bases left in between. The CDR3 reads CASREDVNNEQFF. CDR3 DNA sequence: TGCGCCAGCAGGGAGGACGTAAACAATGAGCAGTTCTTC.

The chain links TRBV12-3 or TRBV12-4 to TRBJ2-7; 10 positions agree with TRBD2. The CDR3 loop spans 15 amino acids. Losses at the gene ends were 0 bases for V and 2 bases for J; bases not matched to a gene: 1. The CDR3 coding sequence is TGTGCCAGCAGTTTAGCACTAGCGGGGCCCTACGAGCAGTACTTC. It translates to CASSLALAGPYEQYF.

The gene calls are TRBV10-3 and TRBJ2-3, with a weak D call TRBD2 (5 bases). Per the germline V gene, CDR1 is ENHRY and CDR2 is SYGVKD. The CDR3 loop spans 18 amino acids. Trimming removed 0 bases at V and 0 bases at J, with 16 bases between. The CDR3: CAISESLGGPTSTDTQYF. CDR3 coding DNA: TGTGCCATCAGTGAGTCCTTGGGCGGGCCTACTAGCACAGATACGCAGTATTTT.

The chain uses TRBV11-2 and TRBJ2-5, with a tentative D call TRBD1 (5 bases). CDR1 SGHAT and CDR2 FQNNGV come from the germline V gene. Between the trimmed V and J ends, which lost 5 bases and 3 bases, there was a span of 34 bases. The CDR3 totals 21 residues. CDR3 sequence (DNA): TGTGCCAGCAGCCGATCCCATAGGGCATCCGACATCACGCCAGGGAAAGAGACCCAGTACTTC. This translates into CASSRSHRASDITPGKETQYF.